The present TCR beta chain was sequenced within a study of blood T cell repertoires in COVID-19. At the level of the study: Sources were T cells, B-cell-depleted T cells, or PBMCs; the material itself was cDNA or gDNA.

This clone appeared a single time. Categorization into cohorts depended on clinical history that participants reported. Recovery meant two consecutive negative NP/OP PCR tests, professional clearance, or resolved symptoms. Sequenced by immunoSEQ multiplex PCR; TCRdb stores in-frame clones only, minus some. This sample has a few hundred thousand clones, with 85% to 90% found just once. Germline CDR1 and CDR2: SGDLS and YYNGEE. V lost 4 bases, J lost 8 bases, and 9 bases stayed unmatched. The CDR3 covers 15 residues. V and J are TRBV9 and TRBJ2-1; 10 bases align to TRBD2. The material sequenced was PBMCs or T cells enriched from blood (not recorded which). This clonotype originated in a man aged 18 to 29 who had recovered from COVID-19. The chain's CDR3 is CASSPSDSGRYEQFF. CDR3 DNA: TGTGCCAGCAGCCCTAGCGATAGCGGGAGGTATGAGCAGTTCTTC. The variable domain in full, with the rest retrieved from reference TRBV9 and TRBJ2-1, is DSGVTQTPKHLITATGQRVTLRCSPRSGDLSVYWYQQSLDQGLQFLIQYYNGEERAKGNILERFSAQQFPDLHSELNLSSLELGDSALYFCASSPSDSGRYEQFFGPGTRLTVL.